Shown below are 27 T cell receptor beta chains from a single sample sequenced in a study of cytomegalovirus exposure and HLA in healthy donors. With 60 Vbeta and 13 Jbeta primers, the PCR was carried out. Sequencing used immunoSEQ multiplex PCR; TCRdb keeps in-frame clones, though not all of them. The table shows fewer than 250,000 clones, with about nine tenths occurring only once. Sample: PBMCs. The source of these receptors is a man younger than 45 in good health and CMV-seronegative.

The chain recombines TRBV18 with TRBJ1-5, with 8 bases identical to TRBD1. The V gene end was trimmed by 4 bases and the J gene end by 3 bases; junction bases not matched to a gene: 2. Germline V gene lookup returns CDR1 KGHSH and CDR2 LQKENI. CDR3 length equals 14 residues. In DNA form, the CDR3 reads TGTGCCAGCTCACGGACAGGGACCAATCAGCCCCAGCATTTT. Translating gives CASSRTGTNQPQHF.

Here the CDR3 reads CASSPGVNEQFF. The CDR3 DNA reads TGTGCCAGCAGCCCAGGGGTTAATGAGCAGTTCTTC. The chain joins TRBV6-6 to TRBJ2-1; the D gene is possibly TRBD1 (6 bases). V was clipped by 6 bases and J by 7 bases, with 10 bases between them. CDR1 is MNHNY, CDR2 SVGAGI, per germline (reference sequence). CDR3 size: 12 residues.

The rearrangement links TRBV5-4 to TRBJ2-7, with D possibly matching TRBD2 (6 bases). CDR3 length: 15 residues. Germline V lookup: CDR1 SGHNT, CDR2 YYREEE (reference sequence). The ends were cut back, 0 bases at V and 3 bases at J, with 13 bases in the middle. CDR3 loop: CASSLVGTLGYEQYF. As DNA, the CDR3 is TGTGCCAGCAGCTTGGTAGGGACTTTGGGCTACGAGCAGTACTTC.

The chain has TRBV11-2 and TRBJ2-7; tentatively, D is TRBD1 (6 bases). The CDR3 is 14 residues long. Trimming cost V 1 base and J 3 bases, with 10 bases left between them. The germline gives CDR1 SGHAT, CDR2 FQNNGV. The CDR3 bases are TGTGCCAGCAGCTTAGCAGGGGCAAGCTACGAGCAGTACTTC. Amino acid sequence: CASSLAGASYEQYF. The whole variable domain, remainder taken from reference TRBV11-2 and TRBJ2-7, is EAGVAQSPRYKIIEKRQSVAFWCNPISGHATLYWYQQILGQGPKLLIQFQNNGVVDDSQLPKDRFSAERLKGVDSTLKIQPAKLEDSAVYLCASSLAGASYEQYFGPGTRLTVT.

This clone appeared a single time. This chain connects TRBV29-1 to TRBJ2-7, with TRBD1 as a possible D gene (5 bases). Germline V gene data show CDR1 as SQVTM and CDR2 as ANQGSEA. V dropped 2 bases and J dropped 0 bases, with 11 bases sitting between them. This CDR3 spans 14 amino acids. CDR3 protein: CSVEKQGSSYEQYF. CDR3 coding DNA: TGCAGCGTTGAAAAGCAGGGAAGCTCCTACGAGCAGTACTTC.

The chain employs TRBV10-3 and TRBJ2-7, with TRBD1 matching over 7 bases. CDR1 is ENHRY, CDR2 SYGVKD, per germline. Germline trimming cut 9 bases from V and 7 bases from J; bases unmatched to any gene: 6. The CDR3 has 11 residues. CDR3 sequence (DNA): TGTGCCATACAGGGGTCGGGTGAGCAGTACTTC. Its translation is CAIQGSGEQYF.

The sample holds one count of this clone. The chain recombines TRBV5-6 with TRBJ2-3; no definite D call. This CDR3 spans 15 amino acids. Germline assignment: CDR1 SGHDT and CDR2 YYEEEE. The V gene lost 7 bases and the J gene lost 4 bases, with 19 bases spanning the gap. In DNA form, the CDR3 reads TGTGCCAGCCACCGCCCACTCCTTTACCCAGATACGCAGTATTTT. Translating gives CASHRPLLYPDTQYF.

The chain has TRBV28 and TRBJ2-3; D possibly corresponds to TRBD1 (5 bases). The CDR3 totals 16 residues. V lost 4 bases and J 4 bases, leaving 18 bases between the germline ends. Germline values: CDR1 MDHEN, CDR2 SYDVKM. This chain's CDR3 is CASSSPDTRGADTQYF. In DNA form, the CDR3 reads TGTGCCAGCAGTTCTCCGGACACGCGAGGCGCAGATACGCAGTATTTT.

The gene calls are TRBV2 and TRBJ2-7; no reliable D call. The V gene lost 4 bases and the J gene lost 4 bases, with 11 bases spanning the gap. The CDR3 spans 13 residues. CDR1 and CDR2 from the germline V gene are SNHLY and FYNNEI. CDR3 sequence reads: CASSATPGYEQYF. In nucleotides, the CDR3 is TGTGCCAGCAGTGCCACCCCAGGATACGAGCAGTACTTC.

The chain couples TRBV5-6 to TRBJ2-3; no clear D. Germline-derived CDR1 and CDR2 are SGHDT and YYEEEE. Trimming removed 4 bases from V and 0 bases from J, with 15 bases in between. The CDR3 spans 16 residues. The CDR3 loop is CASSLVAAPSTDTQYF. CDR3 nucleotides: TGTGCCAGCAGCCTGGTGGCCGCACCTAGCACAGATACGCAGTATTTT.

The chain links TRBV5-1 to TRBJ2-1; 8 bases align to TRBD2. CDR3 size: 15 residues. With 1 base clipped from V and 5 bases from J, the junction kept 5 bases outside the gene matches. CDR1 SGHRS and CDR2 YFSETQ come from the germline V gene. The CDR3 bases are TGCGCCAGCAGCTTGAGCGGGAGTCCCCACAATGAGCAGTTCTTC. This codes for CASSLSGSPHNEQFF. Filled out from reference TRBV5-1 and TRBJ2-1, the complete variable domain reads KAGVTQTPRYLIKTRGQQVTLSCSPISGHRSVSWYQQTPGQGLQFLFEYFSETQRNKGNFPGRFSGRQFSNSRSEMNVSTLELGDSALYLCASSLSGSPHNEQFFGPGTRLTVL.

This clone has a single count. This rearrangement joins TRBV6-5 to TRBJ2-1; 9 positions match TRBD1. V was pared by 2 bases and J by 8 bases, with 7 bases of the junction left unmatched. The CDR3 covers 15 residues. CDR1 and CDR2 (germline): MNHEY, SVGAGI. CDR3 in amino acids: CASSYAWTGADEQFF. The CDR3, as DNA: TGTGCCAGCAGTTACGCTTGGACAGGGGCTGATGAGCAGTTCTTC.

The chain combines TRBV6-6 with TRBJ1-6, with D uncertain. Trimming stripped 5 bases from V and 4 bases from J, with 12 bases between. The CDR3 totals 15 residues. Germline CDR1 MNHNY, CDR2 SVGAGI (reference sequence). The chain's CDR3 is CASSPFGNYNSPLHF. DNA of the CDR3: TGTGCCAGCAGTCCGTTCGGGAATTATAATTCACCCCTCCACTTT.

CDR3 region: CASSPGQGNGYTF. CDR3 coding DNA: TGTGCCAGTAGTCCGGGACAGGGAAATGGCTACACCTTC. The chain links TRBV19 to TRBJ1-2; TRBD1 matches 9 bases. The length of the CDR3 is 13 residues. The V gene's germline CDR1 is LNHDA and CDR2 SQIVND (reference sequence). Trimming at V came to 5 bases and at J to 6 bases, leaving 4 bases not matched to a gene. Drawing the rest from reference TRBV19 and TRBJ1-2, the complete variable domain is DGGITQSPKYLFRKEGQNVTLSCEQNLNHDAMYWYRQDPGQGLRLIYYSQIVNDFQKGDIAEGYSVSREKKESFPLTVTSAQKNPTAFYLCASSPGQGNGYTFGSGTRLTVV.

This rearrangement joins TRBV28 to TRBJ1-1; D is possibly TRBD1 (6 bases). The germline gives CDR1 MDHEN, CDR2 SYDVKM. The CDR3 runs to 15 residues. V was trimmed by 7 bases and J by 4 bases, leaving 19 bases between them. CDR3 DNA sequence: TGTGCCAGCAACTTACCTACAGGGCTAAGCACTGAAGCTTTCTTT. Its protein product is CASNLPTGLSTEAFF.

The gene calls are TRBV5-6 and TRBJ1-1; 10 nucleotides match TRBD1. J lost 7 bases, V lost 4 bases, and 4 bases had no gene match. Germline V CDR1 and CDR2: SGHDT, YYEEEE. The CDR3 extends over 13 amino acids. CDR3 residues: CASSTGQGREAFF. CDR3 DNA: TGTGCCAGCAGCACGGGACAGGGGCGTGAAGCTTTCTTT.

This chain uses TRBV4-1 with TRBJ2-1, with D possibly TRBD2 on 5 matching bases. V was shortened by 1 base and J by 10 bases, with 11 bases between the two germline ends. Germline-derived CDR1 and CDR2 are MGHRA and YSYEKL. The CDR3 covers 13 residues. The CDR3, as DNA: TGCGCCAGCAGCCAAGGTGGCCGGGGAGAGCAGTTCTTC. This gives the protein CASSQGGRGEQFF.

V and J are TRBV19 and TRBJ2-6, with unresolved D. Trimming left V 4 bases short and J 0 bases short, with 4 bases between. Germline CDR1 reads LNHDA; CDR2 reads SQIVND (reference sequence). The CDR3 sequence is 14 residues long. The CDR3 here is CASSTFSGANVLTF. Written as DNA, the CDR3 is TGTGCCAGTAGTACCTTCTCTGGGGCCAACGTCCTGACTTTC.

The CDR3 sequence is CASSLGTGEEYGYTF. CDR3 DNA: TGTGCCAGCAGCTTAGGGACAGGGGAGGAGTATGGCTACACCTTC. The chain combines TRBV7-9 with TRBJ1-2; 9 bases line up with TRBD1. The CDR3 is 15 amino acids. The ends lost 1 base at V and 5 bases at J; junction bases unmatched: 5. CDR1 and CDR2 from the germline V gene are SEHNR and FQNEAQ (reference sequence).

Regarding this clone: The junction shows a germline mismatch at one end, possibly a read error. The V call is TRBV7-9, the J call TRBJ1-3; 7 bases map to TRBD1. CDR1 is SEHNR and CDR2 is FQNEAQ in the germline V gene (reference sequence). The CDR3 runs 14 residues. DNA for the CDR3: TGTTCCAGCAGCTTAATGGGACAGCCAAACACCATATATTTT. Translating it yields CSSSLMGQPNTIYF.

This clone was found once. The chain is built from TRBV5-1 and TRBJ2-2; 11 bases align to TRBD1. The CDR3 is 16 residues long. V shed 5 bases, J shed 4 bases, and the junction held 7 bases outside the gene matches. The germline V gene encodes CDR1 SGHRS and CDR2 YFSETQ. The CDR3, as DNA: TGCGCCAGCAGACCCGCCGGGACAGGGGGCACCGGGGAGCTGTTTTTT. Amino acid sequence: CASRPAGTGGTGELFF.

CDR3 DNA sequence: TGCAGTGCTAGTAATCCCCAGTACTTC. As protein: CSASNPQYF. This rearrangement joins TRBV20-1 to TRBJ2-5; no clear D. CDR1 is DFQATT and CDR2 is SNEGSKA in the germline V gene (reference sequence). V gave up 3 bases and J gave up 9 bases, with 5 bases separating them. There are 9 residues in the CDR3.

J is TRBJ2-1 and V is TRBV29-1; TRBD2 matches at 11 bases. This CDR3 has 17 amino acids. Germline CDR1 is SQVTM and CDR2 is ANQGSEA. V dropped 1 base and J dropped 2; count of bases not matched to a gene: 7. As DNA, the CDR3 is TGCAGCGTTGAAGTTGGTAGCGGGGGGGCGACCTACAATGAGCAGTTCTTC. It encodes CSVEVGSGGATYNEQFF.

Here the CDR3 DNA reads TGTGCCAGCAGCACGAACAGGGAAAAAGAGACCCAGTACTTC. It encodes CASSTNREKETQYF. The chain couples TRBV7-9 to TRBJ2-5; D may be TRBD1 (6 bases). CDR1 is SEHNR and CDR2 is FQNEAQ in the germline V gene (reference sequence). Trimming left V 5 bases short and J 3 bases short, with 13 bases between. The CDR3 totals 14 residues.

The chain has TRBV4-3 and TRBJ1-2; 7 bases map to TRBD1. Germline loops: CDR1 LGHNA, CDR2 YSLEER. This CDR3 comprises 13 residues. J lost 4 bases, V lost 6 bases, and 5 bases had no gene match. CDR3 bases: TGCGCCAGCAGGGCAGGGGGGTCCTATGGCTACACCTTC. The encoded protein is CASRAGGSYGYTF.

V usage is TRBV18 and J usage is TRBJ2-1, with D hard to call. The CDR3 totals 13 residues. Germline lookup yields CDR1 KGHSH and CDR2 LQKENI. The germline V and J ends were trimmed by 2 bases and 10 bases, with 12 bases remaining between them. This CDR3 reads CASSPSEVQEQFF. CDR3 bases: TGTGCCAGCTCACCATCTGAGGTACAAGAGCAGTTCTTC.

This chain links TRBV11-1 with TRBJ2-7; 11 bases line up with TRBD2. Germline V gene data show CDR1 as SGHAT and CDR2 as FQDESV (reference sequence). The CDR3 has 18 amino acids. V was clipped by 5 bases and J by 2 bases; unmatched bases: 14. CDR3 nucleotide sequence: TGTGCCAGCAGCGGGCCGACTAGCGGGAACAAGCCGCCCTACGAGCAGTACTTC. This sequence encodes CASSGPTSGNKPPYEQYF.